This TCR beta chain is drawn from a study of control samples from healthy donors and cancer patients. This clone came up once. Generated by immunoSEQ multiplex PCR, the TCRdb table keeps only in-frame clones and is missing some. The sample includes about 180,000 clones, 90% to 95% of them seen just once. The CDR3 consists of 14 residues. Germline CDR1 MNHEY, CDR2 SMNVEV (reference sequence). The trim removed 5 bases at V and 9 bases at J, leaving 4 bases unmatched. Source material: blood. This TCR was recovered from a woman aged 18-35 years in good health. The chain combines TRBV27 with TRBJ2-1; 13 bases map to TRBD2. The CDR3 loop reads CASSGTSGIREQFF. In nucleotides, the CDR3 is TGTGCCAGCAGTGGGACTAGCGGGATCCGTGAGCAGTTCTTC.